What follows are 5 T cell receptor beta chains derived from one specimen sequenced in a study of T cells in Graves' hyperthyroidism and ophthalmopathy. Amplification of TCR beta CDR3 regions used RNA as the template. Carried out on the TCR CDR3, a first-round RT-PCR used the HTBI primer set. TCRdb fed the multiplex PCR reads into MiXCR, producing one record per CDR3 protein. The data hold 130,000 to 150,000 distinct CDR3 sequences, with about 20% observed a single time. Sequencing was carried out using blood. These receptors originate from a woman between 45 and 65 years old with Graves' hyperthyroidism that later progressed to Graves' ophthalmopathy.

The sample holds many counts of this clonotype. The rearrangement links TRBV28 to TRBJ1-5; D gene uncertain. Germline CDR1 reads MDHEN; CDR2 reads SYDVKM. This CDR3 contains 15 residues. Trimming pared 1 base from V and 0 bases from J, leaving 7 bases between. The DNA for the CDR3 is TGTGCCAGCAGTTTATTGTTGGGTAGCAATCAGCCCCAGCATTTT. Translation gives CASSLLLGSNQPQHF.

This sequence joins TRBV6-2 or TRBV6-3 and TRBJ1-3; D remains unclear. The ends were cut back, 8 bases at V and 1 base at J, with 6 bases in the middle. This CDR3 contains 12 residues. Looked up from germline, CDR1 is MNHEY and CDR2 is SVGEGT. The CDR3 sequence is CASAGSGNTIYF. CDR3 DNA: TGTGCCAGCGCAGGATCTGGAAACACCATATATTTT.

The V call is TRBV2, the J call TRBJ1-5, with TRBD1 matching over 7 bases. Germline loops: CDR1 SNHLY, CDR2 FYNNEI. Losses at the gene ends were 7 bases for V and 0 bases for J; bases not matched to a gene: 6. CDR3 length: 15 amino acids. CDR3 sequence reads: CASKRDSYSNQPQHF. CDR3 sequence (DNA): TGTGCCAGCAAACGGGACAGTTATAGCAATCAGCCCCAGCATTTT.

This clonotype came up a few times. CDR3 in amino acids: CASSSLPGTGGAGEQYF. CDR3 sequence (DNA): TGTGCCAGCTCATCATTACCCGGGACAGGGGGCGCGGGGGAGCAGTACTTC. The gene calls are TRBV18 and TRBJ2-7; 12 positions agree with TRBD1. Trimming at V came to 5 bases and at J to 7 bases, leaving 15 bases not matched to a gene. This CDR3 spans 17 amino acids. Germline V lookup: CDR1 KGHSH, CDR2 LQKENI.

This clonotype was seen many times. V usage is TRBV28 and J usage is TRBJ1-2, with a tentative D call TRBD1 (5 bases). The CDR3 totals 13 residues. Trimming took 3 bases from V and 4 from J, leaving 9 bases between them. Germline V CDR1 and CDR2: MDHEN, SYDVKM. The CDR3 nucleotides read TGTGCCAGCAGTTTCTCGACAGTCTATGGCTACACCTTC. Translation: CASSFSTVYGYTF.